The clone carrying this T cell receptor (beta chain) has ten or more counts. The target antigen is unknown. CDR1 and CDR2 (germline): SQVTM, ANQGSEA. Trimming took 4 bases from V and 1 from J, leaving 21 bases between them. The CDR3 loop spans 17 amino acids. These data come from a study of CD8 T cells in ankylosing spondylitis. Study conclusions and caveats: Reports say disease-linked clones showed up significantly more in matched ankylosing spondylitis synovial fluid. CD8+ disease-linked clones were present at relatively low frequencies in blood. Ankylosing spondylitis blood seemed to carry a telltale TCR beta motif made of several highly homologous variants.

By quantitative 5'-RACE with molecular barcodes, the TCR beta libraries were made. TCRdb called the 5' RACE reads again in MiXCR, with one record for every CDR3 protein. The sample shows 300,000 to 350,000 distinct CDR3 sequences, around 20% of them seen only once. Material for sequencing was blood, either unsorted or a sorted T cell fraction (not recorded which). This sequence joins TRBV29-1 and TRBJ2-3; maybe TRBD2 (6 bases). The receptor was derived from a female donor with ankylosing spondylitis or in good health (not recorded which). In DNA form, the CDR3 reads TGCAGCGTTGTAAGAGGGACTGGCGGGTCTGGCACAGATACGCAGTATTTT. It codes for CSVVRGTGGSGTDTQYF.